A selection of T cell receptor beta chains follows, all from one sample in a study of PD-1 blockade in mismatch repair-deficient tumors. Generated by immunoSEQ multiplex PCR, the TCRdb table keeps only in-frame clones and is missing some. The sample holds 49,000 or so clones, over 70% seen once. The material was peripheral blood, obtained 20 weeks after starting pembrolizumab. The receptors derive from an adult with mismatch repair-deficient cancer. CDR3s leave out the opening cysteine and the closing phenylalanine or tryptophan.

TRBV5-4	13	ASSQGGGGLYGYT
TRBV11-3	16	ASSLGGGSGGGYNEQF
TRBV7-8	14	ASSLGLGSVPNEQF
TRBV11-3	12	ASSLGVNTGELF
TRBV2	12	ASSGTGAKNIQY
TRBV5-4	12	ASSHARTDTEAF
TRBV5-1	11	ASSLERPGELF
TRBV5-1	12	ASSPSTDTTEAF
TRBV18	11	ASSRSGTYEQY
TRBV7-3	13	ASSPQGARGTEAF
TRBV15	15	ATSRAPGTSGTGELF
TRBV28	16	ASSPVGLTGVIQETQY
TRBV6-5	13	ASTHRAVYTGELF
TRBV7-9	11	ASSLQWDREAF
TRBV6-5	11	ASSYPGRREQY
TRBV11-2	11	ASSFAGGYGYT
TRBV11-3	14	ASSLRISGYYNEQF
TRBV7-2	11	ASSPVRGTEAF
TRBV27	11	ASSTNSGNTIY
TRBV7-8	13	ASSLARRGDTEAF
TRBV4-1	12	ASSYGTRDTEAF
TRBV7-8	13	ASSPPGGIGTEAF
TRBV29-1	12	SVSGTGFNYGYT
TRBV10-3	12	AINPGQGPDTQY